This T cell receptor (beta chain) was identified in a study of response to subunit inactivated influenza vaccine. Study-wide points: Each seasonal influenza vaccination, the authors suggested, recruits few new T cells.

In TCRdb, the RT-PCR reads were re-called with MiXCR into one record per CDR3 protein. This table has more than 700,000 distinct CDR3 sequences, about 20% appearing once. The J segment lost 0 bases and the V segment lost 5 bases, leaving 9 bases of the junction unmatched. CDR3 length equals 17 residues. CDR1 is SGHDT, CDR2 YYEEEE, per germline. Notes on this clonotype: What it binds is unknown.

V usage is TRBV5-6 and J usage is TRBJ2-2, with 8 bases identical to TRBD1. The origin of this receptor is a man in his fifties who received an inactivated influenza vaccine. The material was PBMCs from blood, obtained around 5 days after vaccination. CDR3 nucleotide sequence: TGTGCCAGCAGGACACACCAGGGGGCCGCGAACACCGGGGAGCTGTTTTTT. Protein: CASRTHQGAANTGELFF.